This T cell receptor beta chain was captured by sequencing in a study of blood T cell repertoires in COVID-19. Study details: The study drew acute and convalescent COVID-19 samples from the United States, Italy and Spain. From T cells, B-cell-depleted T cells, or PBMCs came the material, which was cDNA or gDNA.

The CDR3 spans 13 residues. Trimming cost V 1 base and J 8 bases, with 10 bases left between them. The germline V gene has CDR1 SGHDN and CDR2 FVKESK. How the authors handled the data: Amplification of reference gene primers was used by the study to estimate nucleated cell counts. Repertoires were generated with immunoSEQ multiplex PCR, while TCRdb's copy carries only in-frame clones and drops some. The V and J calls and clone size are taken from that table; D and trimming were inferred from the DNA. Among 50,000 to 60,000 clones, roughly 85% were seen once, and the ten largest hold over 9.5%. V gene TRBV14 combines with J gene TRBJ2-3; D uncertain. This sequence originates from a human donor in a cohort sampled during active COVID-19. Sequences were obtained from peripheral blood. The CDR3 here is CASSQAQIATQYF. The CDR3 DNA sequence: TGTGCCAGCAGCCAAGCTCAGATCGCTACGCAGTATTTT.